This entry lists 6 T cell receptor beta chains sequenced from one sample in a study of cytomegalovirus exposure and HLA in healthy donors. Clones were read by immunoSEQ multiplex PCR, and TCRdb kept only the in-frame ones, dropping some. This sample has some 250,000 clones, with approximately 83% found just once. Material: PBMCs. The receptors come from a woman in her twenties or thirties in good health and CMV-seropositive.

The V call is TRBV10-3, the J call TRBJ2-3; 9 bases fit TRBD1. The germline CDR1 and CDR2 sequences are ENHRY and SYGVKD. Trimming took 6 bases from V and 2 from J; bases not matched to a gene: 3. The length of the CDR3 is 14 residues. CDR3 nucleotides: TGTGCCATCAGAGACAGGGGGGACACAGATACGCAGTATTTT. Its protein is CAIRDRGDTDTQYF.

The chain joins TRBV5-1 to TRBJ2-2, with D possibly TRBD2 on 6 matching bases. CDR1 is SGHRS, CDR2 YFSETQ, per germline. V was trimmed by 6 bases and J by 7 bases, leaving 19 bases between them. CDR3 length: 15 residues. CDR3 sequence reads: CASKSGSDKGGELFF. CDR3 nucleotide sequence: TGCGCCAGCAAGTCCGGGAGCGATAAGGGCGGGGAGCTGTTTTTT. The whole variable domain, remainder taken from reference TRBV5-1 and TRBJ2-2, is KAGVTQTPRYLIKTRGQQVTLSCSPISGHRSVSWYQQTPGQGLQFLFEYFSETQRNKGNFPGRFSGRQFSNSRSEMNVSTLELGDSALYLCASKSGSDKGGELFFGEGSRLTVL.

The chain employs TRBV9 and TRBJ2-1; D is perhaps TRBD1 (5 bases). In germline, CDR1 is SGDLS, CDR2 YYNGEE. This CDR3 is built from 12 residues. Trimming shortened V by 0 bases and J by 9 bases, and 7 bases separated the two germline ends. The CDR3, as DNA: TGTGCCAGCAGCGTAGGAAGGGGTGAGCAGTTCTTC. Its translation: CASSVGRGEQFF.

The chain joins TRBV11-2 to TRBJ1-1, with D tentatively TRBD1 (5 bases). The CDR3 has 13 residues. V was cut by 4 bases and J by 11 bases, with 17 bases left in between. Germline assignment: CDR1 SGHAT and CDR2 FQNNGV. The CDR3 bases are TGTGCCAGCAGCTACGGGGGGGGTATCCCGGCTTTCTTT. Translated, it gives CASSYGGGIPAFF.

The genes are TRBV6-6 and TRBJ1-2, with 11 positions matching TRBD1. Germline V gene lookup returns CDR1 MNHNY and CDR2 SVGAGI (reference sequence). J was trimmed by 8 bases and V by 7 bases; bases with no gene match: 12. The CDR3 length is 15 residues. In DNA form, the CDR3 reads TGTGCCAGCATCCCCCGGGACAGGGGGTTCGGCGGCTACACCTTC. Its translation: CASIPRDRGFGGYTF.

The rearrangement links TRBV19 to TRBJ1-4, with TRBD1 as a possible D gene (6 bases). The CDR3 is 14 residues long. With 2 bases removed from V and 5 bases from J, the gap between germline ends came to 9 bases. From germline, CDR1 is LNHDA and CDR2 SQIVND (reference sequence). This CDR3 reads CASSIRTVNEKLFF. CDR3 in DNA: TGTGCCAGTAGTATACGGACAGTCAATGAAAAACTGTTTTTT.